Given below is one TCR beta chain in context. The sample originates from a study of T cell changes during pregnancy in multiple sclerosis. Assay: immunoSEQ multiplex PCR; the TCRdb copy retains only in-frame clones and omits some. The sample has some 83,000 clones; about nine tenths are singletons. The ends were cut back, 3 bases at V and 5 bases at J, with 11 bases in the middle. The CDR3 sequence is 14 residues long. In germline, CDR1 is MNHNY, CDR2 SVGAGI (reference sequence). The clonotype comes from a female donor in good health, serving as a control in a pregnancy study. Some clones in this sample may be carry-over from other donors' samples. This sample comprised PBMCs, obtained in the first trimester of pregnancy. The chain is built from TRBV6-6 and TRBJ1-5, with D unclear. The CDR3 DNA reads TGTGCCAGCAGTTATAGGGAGGTGGATCAGCCCCAGCATTTT. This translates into CASSYREVDQPQHF.